The following is a T cell receptor (beta chain) sequence with its context. The sample contains more than one DNA sequence encoding this CDR3. Germline V gene sequence: CDR1 GTSNPN, CDR2 SVGIG (reference sequence). The CDR3 spans 12 residues. Trimming took off 1 base at V and 2 bases at J, with 5 bases between the two ends. The data were taken from a study of a mutant IDH1 vaccine in newly diagnosed glioma. Sequencing used immunoSEQ multiplex PCR; TCRdb keeps in-frame clones, though not all of them. The sample has 68,000 or so clones, approximately 79% seen once. As for time point: baseline, week 1 (first vaccination visit). The treatment is: pre-vaccination baseline after standard-of-care therapy.

Sequences were derived from PBMCs, sampled from a glioma patient treated with radiotherapy, temozolomide or both. The TCR was taken from a man between 45 and 60 years old with glioma. This chain uses TRBV30 with TRBJ1-1; D unclear. The CDR3: CAWSATNTEAFF. DNA of the CDR3: TGTGCCTGGAGTGCAACAAACACTGAAGCTTTCTTT.